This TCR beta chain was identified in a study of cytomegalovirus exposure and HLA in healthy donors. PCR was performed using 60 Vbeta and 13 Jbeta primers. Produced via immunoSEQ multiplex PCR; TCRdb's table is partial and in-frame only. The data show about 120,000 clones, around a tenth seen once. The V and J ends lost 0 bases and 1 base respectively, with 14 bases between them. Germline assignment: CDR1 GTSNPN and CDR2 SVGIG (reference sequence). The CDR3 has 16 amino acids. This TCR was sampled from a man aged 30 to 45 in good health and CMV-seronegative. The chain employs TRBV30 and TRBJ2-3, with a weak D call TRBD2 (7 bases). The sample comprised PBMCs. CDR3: CAWSVLAGARTDTQYF. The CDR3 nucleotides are TGTGCCTGGAGTGTACTTGCGGGGGCCCGCACAGATACGCAGTATTTT. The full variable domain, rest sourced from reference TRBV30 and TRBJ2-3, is SQTIHQWPATLVQPVGSPLSLECTVEGTSNPNLYWYRQAAGRGLQLLFYSVGIGQISSEVPQNLSASRPQDRQFILSSKKLLLSDSGFYLCAWSVLAGARTDTQYFGPGTRLTVL.